The next 21 T cell receptor beta chains were all read from a single sample in a study of cytomegalovirus exposure and HLA in healthy donors (dated by TCRdb to about 2017). The method behind the library was the immunoSEQ multiplex PCR assay. The multiplex PCR relied on a mix of 60 forward primers for TCR Vbeta segments and 13 reverse primers for TCR Jbeta segments. Here the immuneACCESS table is served through TCRdb, limited to in-frame sequences with V and J called. Missing clones are a known gap in these copies; in checked studies unresolved V genes cover under half, and the rest lacks a known reason. A total of more than 110,000 clones appear in this sample, around 80% of them only once. The biggest ten clones account for 5% to 5.5% of the sample. Specimen: PBMCs. Source of these receptors: a male donor in good health and CMV-seronegative.

The chain has TRBV5-5 and TRBJ1-5; no reliable D call. This CDR3 contains 13 residues. Germline-derived CDR1 and CDR2 are SGHKS and YYEKEE (reference sequence). V lost 2 bases and J 4 bases, leaving 7 bases between the germline ends. The CDR3 protein is CASSLARNQPQHF. The CDR3 nucleotides are TGTGCCAGCAGCTTAGCCCGGAATCAGCCCCAGCATTTT. The full variable domain, in which reference TRBV5-5 and TRBJ1-5 provide the parts outside the CDR3, is DAGVTQSPTHLIKTRGQQVTLRCSPISGHKSVSWYQQVLGQGPQFIFQYYEKEERGRGNFPDRFSARQFPNYSSELNVNALLLGDSALYLCASSLARNQPQHFGDGTRLSIL.

The chain employs TRBV6-1 and TRBJ2-2; D gene ambiguous. CDR3 size: 15 residues. Between the trimmed V and J ends, which lost 2 bases and 5 bases, there was a span of 12 bases. Germline loops: CDR1 MNHNS, CDR2 SASEGT. The CDR3 DNA sequence: TGTGCCAGCAGTGAAAACGGCAGGCTGACCGGGGAGCTGTTTTTT. Its translation: CASSENGRLTGELFF.

This clone came up once. CDR3 in DNA: TGTGCCAGCAGCCTGACAGCTAACTATGGCTACACCTTC. This translates into CASSLTANYGYTF. The V call is TRBV7-9, the J call TRBJ1-2; D is possibly TRBD1 (5 bases). V gave up 5 bases and J gave up 0 bases, with 7 bases separating them. Germline V gene lookup returns CDR1 SEHNR and CDR2 FQNEAQ (reference sequence). The CDR3 has 13 residues.

V and J are TRBV29-1 and TRBJ2-5; no clear D gene. The germline V gene encodes CDR1 SQVTM and CDR2 ANQGSEA. The CDR3 loop spans 14 amino acids. V lost 0 bases to trimming and J lost 5 bases, with 13 bases between them. Here the CDR3 DNA reads TGCAGCGTTGAAGATCGCGGATCATGGGAGACCCAGTACTTC. Translating it yields CSVEDRGSWETQYF.

The chain recombines TRBV5-4 with TRBJ2-5; TRBD2 aligns across 9 bases. The J call is doubtful: the DNA matches TRBJ2-7 better. Germline V CDR1 and CDR2: SGHNT, YYREEE (reference sequence). The CDR3 contains 15 residues. The CDR3 is CASSPQAGGPYEQYF. The CDR3 DNA is TGTGCCAGCAGCCCACAAGCGGGGGGCCCTTACGAGCAGTACTTC.

This clone was counted a single time. V and J are TRBV19 and TRBJ2-3; 7 bases are a match to TRBD1. The CDR3 totals 15 residues. The germline gives CDR1 LNHDA, CDR2 SQIVND (reference sequence). V shed 0 bases and J 1 base; nucleotides not matched to a gene: 1. The CDR3 sequence: CASSIDDRGTDTQYF. The DNA for the CDR3 is TGTGCCAGTAGTATAGATGACAGGGGCACAGATACGCAGTATTTT.

This clone was seen only a few times. The CDR3 DNA reads TGTGCCAGCAGCACAGAGACCTCTGGGGGGGATTACGAGCAGTACTTC. Translated, it gives CASSTETSGGDYEQYF. The V and J genes are TRBV21-1 and TRBJ2-7; TRBD2 is taken as the D call from the table, unchecked against the DNA. TRBV21-1 is designated a pseudogene. The CDR3 extends over 16 amino acids.

The gene calls are TRBV5-4 and TRBJ2-7, with D perhaps matching TRBD1 (6 bases). The V end lost 4 bases, the J end lost 5 bases, and 16 bases lay between the germline ends. Germline V gives CDR1 SGHNT, CDR2 YYREEE (reference sequence). The CDR3 length is 14 residues. Here the CDR3 DNA reads TGTGCCAGCAGCCCCCAAGGGGGACGGGACGAGCAGTACTTC. Protein: CASSPQGGRDEQYF.

Only a few counts were recorded for this clone. The genes are TRBV5-8 and TRBJ1-2; unclear D gene. Germline loops: CDR1 SGHTS, CDR2 YDEGEE. V was trimmed by 3 bases and J by 8 bases, leaving 17 bases between them. CDR3 size: 14 residues. CDR3 bases: TGTGCCAGCAGCTCACGGAGGCCCCTAGGCGGCTACACCTTC. It encodes CASSSRRPLGGYTF. Full variable domain (rest looked up from reference TRBV5-8 and TRBJ1-2): EAGVTQSPTHLIKTRGQQATLRCSPISGHTSVYWYQQALGLGLQFLLWYDEGEERNRGNFPPRFSGRQFPNYSSELNVNALELEDSALYLCASSSRRPLGGYTFGSGTRLTVV.

The chain employs TRBV7-8 and TRBJ2-5, with a weak D call TRBD1 (6 bases). Germline lookup yields CDR1 SGHVS and CDR2 FQNEAQ. The V end was cut by 2 bases, the J end by 5 bases, with 9 bases between. This CDR3 comprises 13 residues. The DNA of the CDR3 is TGTGCCAGCAGCTTACGAACAGGGGAGACCCAGTACTTC. Amino acid sequence: CASSLRTGETQYF.

The chain recombines TRBV15 with TRBJ1-2; the D gene is possibly TRBD1 (6 bases). The ends were cut back, 3 bases at V and 0 bases at J, with 11 bases in the middle. The V gene's germline CDR1 is LNHNV and CDR2 YYDKDF (reference sequence). The CDR3 has 15 amino acids. The CDR3 sequence is CATSSGQSTNYGYTF. The DNA of the CDR3 is TGTGCCACCAGCAGCGGACAGTCCACTAACTATGGCTACACCTTC. Combining the CDR3 with reference TRBV15 and TRBJ1-2 gives the whole variable domain DAMVIQNPRYQVTQFGKPVTLSCSQTLNHNVMYWYQQKSSQAPKLLFHYYDKDFNNEADTPDNFQSRRPNTSFCFLDIRSPGLGDTAMYLCATSSGQSTNYGYTFGSGTRLTVV.

The rearrangement uses TRBV10-3 and TRBJ2-3, with D possibly being TRBD1 (6 bases). CDR3 size: 15 residues. V was trimmed by 10 bases and J by 0 bases, leaving 17 bases between them. In germline, CDR1 is ENHRY, CDR2 SYGVKD. CDR3 residues: CATFHRETSTDTQYF. The CDR3 DNA reads TGTGCCACCTTTCACAGGGAAACTAGCACAGATACGCAGTATTTT.

The chain combines TRBV5-1 with TRBJ2-7, with D tentatively TRBD2 (6 bases). Germline loops: CDR1 SGHRS, CDR2 YFSETQ. The V and J ends lost 4 bases and 7 bases respectively, with 15 bases between them. The length of the CDR3 is 13 residues. The DNA for the CDR3 is TGCGCCAGCAGCATTGGAGTTCGGGAGGAGCAGTACTTC. This sequence encodes CASSIGVREEQYF.

This sequence joins TRBV7-2 and TRBJ2-7; 8 positions match TRBD1. The CDR3 consists of 14 residues. J gave up 2 bases and V 5 bases, and 5 bases lay outside the gene matches. Looked up from germline, CDR1 is SGHTA and CDR2 is FQGNSA. The CDR3 bases are TGTGCCAGCAGCCCAGGGACAGGCGCCTACGAGCAGTACTTC. It codes for CASSPGTGAYEQYF.

This sequence joins TRBV5-1 and TRBJ2-5; D is uncertain. Germline-derived CDR1 and CDR2 are SGHRS and YFSETQ. The CDR3 runs 14 residues. Trimming shortened V by 0 bases and J by 0 bases, and 6 bases separated the two germline ends. The DNA for the CDR3 is TGCGCCAGCAGCTTGGGCAGGTACCAAGAGACCCAGTACTTC. Translation: CASSLGRYQETQYF.

This chain links TRBV29-1 with TRBJ1-3, with 9 bases matching TRBD1. Germline lookup yields CDR1 SQVTM and CDR2 ANQGSEA. With 4 bases clipped from V and 4 bases from J, the junction kept 8 bases outside the gene matches. This CDR3 region has 15 residues. CDR3 region: CSVALPGTGGNTIYF. In DNA, the CDR3 is TGCAGCGTTGCCCTCCCCGGGACAGGGGGAAACACCATATATTTT.

This chain joins TRBV6-5 and TRBJ1-3; 10 bases match TRBD1. V was pared by 6 bases and J by 4 bases, with 6 bases of the junction left unmatched. The CDR3 consists of 15 residues. Germline assignment: CDR1 MNHEY and CDR2 SVGAGI. The chain's CDR3 is CASSWGQGRGNTIYF. The CDR3 DNA reads as TGTGCCAGCAGCTGGGGACAGGGGAGGGGAAACACCATATATTTT.

This clone was picked up a small number of times. The V gene is TRBV4-3, the J gene TRBJ2-2, with D hard to call. CDR3 length: 14 amino acids. From germline, CDR1 is LGHNA and CDR2 YSLEER. With 0 bases removed from V and 5 bases from J, the gap between germline ends came to 7 bases. CDR3 protein: CASSQEAPTGELFF. CDR3 in DNA: TGCGCCAGCAGCCAAGAAGCTCCGACCGGGGAGCTGTTTTTT.

This rearrangement joins TRBV4-3 to TRBJ2-3, with no clear D. The germline V gene encodes CDR1 LGHNA and CDR2 YSLEER. The V end was cut by 1 base, the J end by 8 bases, with 13 bases between. This CDR3 has 14 residues. This chain's CDR3 is CASSQAVPGATQYF. The CDR3 DNA is TGCGCCAGCAGCCAAGCGGTCCCCGGAGCTACGCAGTATTTT.

This clone came up a few times. The CDR3 DNA is TGTGCCTGGAGTAAACAAACTAACTATGGCTACACCTTC. It is translated as CAWSKQTNYGYTF. The chain recombines TRBV30 with TRBJ1-2, with D unclear. CDR1 and CDR2 (germline): GTSNPN, SVGIG (reference sequence). The CDR3 is 13 amino acids. The V and J ends lost 2 bases and 0 bases respectively, with 7 bases between them.

This clone came up once. V usage is TRBV2 and J usage is TRBJ1-1; D is ambiguous. This CDR3 has 18 residues. CDR1 SNHLY and CDR2 FYNNEI come from the germline V gene. V lost 5 bases, J lost 4 bases, and 26 bases lay in between. The DNA for the CDR3 is TGTGCCAGCAGTACGCCAACCCCCCGGGCGGGTGTGGGCACTGAAGCTTTCTTT. It yields the protein CASSTPTPRAGVGTEAFF.